Described below is a single T cell receptor beta chain sequence and its context. As yet, its antigen is unknown. Assay: immunoSEQ multiplex PCR; the TCRdb copy retains only in-frame clones and omits some. The sample includes tens of thousands of clones, 90% to 95% of them seen just once. This record belongs to a study of graft-versus-host responses after intestinal transplantation. Study-level points and caveats: The recipient marrow held GvH clones, and some of them showed up first in ileum or blood.

Germline V gene lookup returns CDR1 MDHEN and CDR2 SYDVKM. The CDR3 is 18 residues long. J lost 2 bases, V lost 4 bases, and 17 bases had no gene match. The receptor's source is a human patient who received an intestinal transplant, so some T cells may come from the graft donor. The rearrangement uses TRBV28 and TRBJ2-7, with 7 bases matching TRBD1. The sequencing here drew on PBMCs, taken about 4 months after intestinal transplantation. The CDR3 DNA sequence: TGTGCCAGCAGTTCCCTATTATATGGCCCGGGACAGACCTACGAGCAGTACTTC. Translated: CASSSLLYGPGQTYEQYF. The full variable domain, in which reference TRBV28 and TRBJ2-7 provide the parts outside the CDR3, is DVKVTQSSRYLVKRTGEKVFLECVQDMDHENMFWYRQDPGLGLRLIYFSYDVKMKEKGDIPEGYSVSREKKERFSLILESASTNQTSMYLCASSSLLYGPGQTYEQYFGPGTRLTVT.